This T cell receptor beta chain is from a study of sequential checkpoint blockade in melanoma. Study-wide background: First-line arms were nivolumab then ipilimumab, or the reverse, randomized 1:1. Maintenance nivolumab came after either treatment sequence.

The V segment lost 7 bases and the J segment 1 base; nucleotides outside the gene matches: 10. Germline V gives CDR1 MNHEY, CDR2 SMNVEV (reference sequence). This CDR3 is built from 16 residues. Treatment in this sample: randomized to nivolumab then ipilimumab (arm A) or the reverse (arm B). Sorted cells were live CD3+CD8+, lacking CD19 and CD56, from PBMCs. The method was immunoSEQ multiplex PCR; TCRdb's version includes in-frame clones alone and lacks a portion of them. This table has over 9,500 clones, approximately 62% appearing once. The receptor's source is a human donor with melanoma. This chain links TRBV27 with TRBJ2-3; 8 bases are a match to TRBD2. The sequencing here drew on CD8+ T cells sorted from blood (inferred from file names), taken from a patient given nivolumab and ipilimumab in sequence. CDR3 amino acids: CASMSNGREGTDTQYF. For the CDR3, the DNA is TGTGCCAGCATGTCCAATGGGCGGGAGGGCACAGATACGCAGTATTTT.